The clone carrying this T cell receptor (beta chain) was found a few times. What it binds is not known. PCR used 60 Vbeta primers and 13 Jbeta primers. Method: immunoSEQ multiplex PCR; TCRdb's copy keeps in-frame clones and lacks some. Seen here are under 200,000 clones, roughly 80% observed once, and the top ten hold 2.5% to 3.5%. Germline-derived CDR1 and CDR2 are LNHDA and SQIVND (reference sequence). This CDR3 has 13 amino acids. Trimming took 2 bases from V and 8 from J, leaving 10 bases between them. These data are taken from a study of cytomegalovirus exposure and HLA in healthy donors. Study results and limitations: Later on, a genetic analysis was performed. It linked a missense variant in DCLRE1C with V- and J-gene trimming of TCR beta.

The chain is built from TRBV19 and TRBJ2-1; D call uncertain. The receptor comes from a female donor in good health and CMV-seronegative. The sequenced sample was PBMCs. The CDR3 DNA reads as TGTGCCAGTAGTATAACAGCTTTTGATGAGCAGTTCTTC. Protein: CASSITAFDEQFF.